This entry is about one T cell receptor beta chain. CDR1 is ENHRY, CDR2 SYGVKD, per germline. CDR3 size: 15 residues. Trimming stripped 2 bases from V and 4 bases from J, with 14 bases between. Produced via immunoSEQ multiplex PCR; TCRdb's table is partial and in-frame only. The sample consists of roughly 24,000 clones, approximately 70% of them appearing once. This specimen comes from a study of tumor-infiltrating lymphocytes in localized non-small cell lung cancer. The rearrangement links TRBV10-3 to TRBJ1-1; tentative D call: TRBD1 (5 bases). The receptor's source is a human donor with non-small cell lung cancer. The specimen sequenced was lung tumor tissue. The CDR3 coding sequence is TGTGCCATCAGTGAGGAAGCAGGGATGGGCACTGAAGCTTTCTTT. Its translation: CAISEEAGMGTEAFF.